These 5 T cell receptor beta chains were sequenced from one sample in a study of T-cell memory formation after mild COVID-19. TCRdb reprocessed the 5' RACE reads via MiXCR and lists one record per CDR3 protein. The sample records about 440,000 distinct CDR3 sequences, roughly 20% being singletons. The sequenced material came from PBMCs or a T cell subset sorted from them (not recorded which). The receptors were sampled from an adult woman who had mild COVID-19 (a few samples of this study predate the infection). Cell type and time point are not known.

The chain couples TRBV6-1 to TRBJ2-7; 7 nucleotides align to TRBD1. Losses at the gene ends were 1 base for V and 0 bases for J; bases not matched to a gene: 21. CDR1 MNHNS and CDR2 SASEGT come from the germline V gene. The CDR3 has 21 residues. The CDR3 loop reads CASSEENKVDRTDSRSYEQYF. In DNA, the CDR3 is TGTGCCAGCAGTGAAGAAAATAAGGTGGACAGGACAGATTCCCGCTCCTACGAGCAGTACTTC.

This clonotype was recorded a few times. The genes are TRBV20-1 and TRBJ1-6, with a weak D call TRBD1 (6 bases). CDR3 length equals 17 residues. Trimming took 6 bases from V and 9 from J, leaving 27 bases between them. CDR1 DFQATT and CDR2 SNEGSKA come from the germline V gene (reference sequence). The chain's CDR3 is CSARGEWLGFGGSPLHF. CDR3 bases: TGCAGTGCCAGGGGTGAATGGTTGGGTTTCGGCGGTTCACCCCTCCACTTT.

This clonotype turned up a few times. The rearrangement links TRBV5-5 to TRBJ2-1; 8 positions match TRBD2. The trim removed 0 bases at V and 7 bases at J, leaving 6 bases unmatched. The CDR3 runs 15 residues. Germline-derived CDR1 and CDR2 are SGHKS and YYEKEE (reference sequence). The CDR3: CASSLVRGGRNEQFF. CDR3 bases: TGTGCCAGCAGCTTGGTTCGGGGGGGCAGGAATGAGCAGTTCTTC.

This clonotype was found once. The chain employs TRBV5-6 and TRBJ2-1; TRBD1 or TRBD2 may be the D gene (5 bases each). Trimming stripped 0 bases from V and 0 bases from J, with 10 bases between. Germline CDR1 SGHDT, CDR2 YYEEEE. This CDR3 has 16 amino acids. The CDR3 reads CASSLGGQGSYNEQFF. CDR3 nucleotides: TGTGCCAGCAGCTTGGGAGGGCAGGGCTCCTACAATGAGCAGTTCTTC.

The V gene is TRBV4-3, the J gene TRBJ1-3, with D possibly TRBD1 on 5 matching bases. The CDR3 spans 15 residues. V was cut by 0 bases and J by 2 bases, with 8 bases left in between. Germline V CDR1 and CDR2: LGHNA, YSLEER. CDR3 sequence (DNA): TGCGCCAGCAGCCAAGATGGAGGGGCTGGAAACACCATATATTTT. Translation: CASSQDGGAGNTIYF.